This T cell receptor (beta chain) emerged from a study of T-cell reconstitution after alpha-beta-depleted transplantation in children. The CDR3 extends over 14 amino acids. V lost 8 bases to trimming and J lost 3 bases, with 17 bases between them. Germline V gene data show CDR1 as SQVTM and CDR2 as ANQGSEA. This clonotype was found a few times. Library preparation (for TCRbeta) was performed with unique molecular identifiers. MiXCR was run by TCRdb on the PCR reads, yielding one entry per CDR3 protein. The data contain around 600,000 distinct CDR3 sequences, over 15% of them singletons. The J gene is TRBJ2-1, the V gene TRBV29-1; no reliable D call. Source: PBMCs from the stem cell graft donor, taken from the stem cell graft. This clonotype was obtained from a human donor who donated a stem cell graft to a child with acute myeloid leukemia. This CDR3 reads CSMRPDGFYNEQFF. In DNA, the CDR3 is TGCAGCATGAGACCGGACGGGTTCTACAATGAGCAGTTCTTC.